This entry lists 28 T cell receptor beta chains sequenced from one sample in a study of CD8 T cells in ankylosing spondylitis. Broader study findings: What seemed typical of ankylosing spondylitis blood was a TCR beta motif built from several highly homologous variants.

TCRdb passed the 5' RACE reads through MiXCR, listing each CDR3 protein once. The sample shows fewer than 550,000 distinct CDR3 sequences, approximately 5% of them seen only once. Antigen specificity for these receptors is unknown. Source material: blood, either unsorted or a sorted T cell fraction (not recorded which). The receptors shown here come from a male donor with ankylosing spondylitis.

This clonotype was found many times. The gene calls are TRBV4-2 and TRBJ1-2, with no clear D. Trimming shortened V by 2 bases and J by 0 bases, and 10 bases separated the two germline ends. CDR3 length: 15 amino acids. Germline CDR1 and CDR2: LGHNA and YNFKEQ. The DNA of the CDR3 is TGTGCCAGCAGCCAAAGACATGCATCTAACTATGGCTACACCTTC. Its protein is CASSQRHASNYGYTF.

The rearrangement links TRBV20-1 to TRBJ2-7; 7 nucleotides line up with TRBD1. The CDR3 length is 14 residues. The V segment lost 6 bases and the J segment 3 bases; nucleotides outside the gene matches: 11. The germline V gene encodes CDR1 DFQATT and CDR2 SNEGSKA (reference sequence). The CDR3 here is CSAPIRQGDYEQYF. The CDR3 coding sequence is TGCAGTGCCCCTATAAGACAGGGTGACTACGAGCAGTACTTC.

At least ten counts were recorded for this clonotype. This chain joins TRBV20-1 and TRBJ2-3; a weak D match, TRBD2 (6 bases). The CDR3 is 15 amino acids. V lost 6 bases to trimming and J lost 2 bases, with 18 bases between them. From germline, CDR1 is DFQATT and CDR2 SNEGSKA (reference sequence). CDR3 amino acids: CSADLFGGSTDTQYF. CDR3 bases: TGCAGTGCCGACCTTTTCGGAGGGTCCACAGATACGCAGTATTTT.

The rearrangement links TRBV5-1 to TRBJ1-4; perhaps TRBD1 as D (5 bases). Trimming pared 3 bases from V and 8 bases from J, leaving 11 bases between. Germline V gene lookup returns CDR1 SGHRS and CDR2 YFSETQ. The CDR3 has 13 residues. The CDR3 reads CASSWTWGEKLFF. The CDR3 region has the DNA TGCGCCAGCAGCTGGACATGGGGGGAAAAACTGTTTTTT.

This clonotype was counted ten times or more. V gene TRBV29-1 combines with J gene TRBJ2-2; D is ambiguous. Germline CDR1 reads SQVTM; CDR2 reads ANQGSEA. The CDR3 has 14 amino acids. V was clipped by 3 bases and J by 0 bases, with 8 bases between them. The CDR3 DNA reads TGCAGCGTTGAGACCGACACGAACACCGGGGAGCTGTTTTTT. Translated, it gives CSVETDTNTGELFF.

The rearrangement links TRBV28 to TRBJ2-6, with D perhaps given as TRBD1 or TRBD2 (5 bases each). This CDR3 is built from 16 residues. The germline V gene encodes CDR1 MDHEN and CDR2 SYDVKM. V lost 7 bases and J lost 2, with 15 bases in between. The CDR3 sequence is CASNYLRGPGANVLTF. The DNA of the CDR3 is TGTGCCAGCAATTACCTTCGGGGACCTGGGGCCAACGTCCTGACTTTC.

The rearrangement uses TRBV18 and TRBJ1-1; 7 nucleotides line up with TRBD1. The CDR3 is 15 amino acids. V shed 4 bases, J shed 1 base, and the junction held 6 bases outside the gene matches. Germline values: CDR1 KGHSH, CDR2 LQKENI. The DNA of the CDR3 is TGTGCCAGCTCACAGGGACAGCGGACGAACACTGAAGCTTTCTTT. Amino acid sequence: CASSQGQRTNTEAFF.

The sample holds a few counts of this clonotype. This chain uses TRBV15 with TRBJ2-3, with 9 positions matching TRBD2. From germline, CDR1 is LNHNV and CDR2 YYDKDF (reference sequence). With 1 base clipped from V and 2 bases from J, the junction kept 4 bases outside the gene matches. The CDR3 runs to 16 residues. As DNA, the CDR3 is TGTGCCACCAGCAGAGCTAGCGGGACATCCACAGATACGCAGTATTTT. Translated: CATSRASGTSTDTQYF.

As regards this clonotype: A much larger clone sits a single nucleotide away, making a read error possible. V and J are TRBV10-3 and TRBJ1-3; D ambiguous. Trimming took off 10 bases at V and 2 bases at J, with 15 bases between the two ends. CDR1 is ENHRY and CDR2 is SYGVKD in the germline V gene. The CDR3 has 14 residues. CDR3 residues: CATSLDFAGNTIYF. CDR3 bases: TGTGCCACCTCCTTGGACTTCGCTGGAAACACCATATATTTT.

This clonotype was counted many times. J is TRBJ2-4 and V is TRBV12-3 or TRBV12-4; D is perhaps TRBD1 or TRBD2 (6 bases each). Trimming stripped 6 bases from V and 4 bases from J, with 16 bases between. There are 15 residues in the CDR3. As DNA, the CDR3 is TGTGCCAGCAGGCCGACGGGGGCGACGAAAAACATTCAGTACTTC. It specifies CASRPTGATKNIQYF.

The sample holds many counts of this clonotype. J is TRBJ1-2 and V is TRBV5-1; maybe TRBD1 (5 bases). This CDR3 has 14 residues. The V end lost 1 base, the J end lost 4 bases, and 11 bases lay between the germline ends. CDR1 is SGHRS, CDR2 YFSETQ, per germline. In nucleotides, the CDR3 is TGCGCCAGCAGCTTGTACGGGGACGCCTATGGCTACACCTTC. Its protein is CASSLYGDAYGYTF.

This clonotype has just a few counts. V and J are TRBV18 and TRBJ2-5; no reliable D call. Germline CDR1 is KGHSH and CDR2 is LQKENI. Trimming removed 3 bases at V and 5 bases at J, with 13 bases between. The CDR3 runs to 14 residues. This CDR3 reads CASSPGLDGETQYF. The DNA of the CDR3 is TGTGCCAGCTCACCCGGTCTCGACGGGGAGACCCAGTACTTC.

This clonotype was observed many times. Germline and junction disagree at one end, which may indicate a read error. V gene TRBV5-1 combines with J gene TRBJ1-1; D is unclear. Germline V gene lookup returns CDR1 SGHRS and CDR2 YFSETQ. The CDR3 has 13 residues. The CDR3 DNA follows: TGTGCCAGCAGTTTCGATCTGAACACTGAAGCTTTCTTT. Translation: CASSFDLNTEAFF.

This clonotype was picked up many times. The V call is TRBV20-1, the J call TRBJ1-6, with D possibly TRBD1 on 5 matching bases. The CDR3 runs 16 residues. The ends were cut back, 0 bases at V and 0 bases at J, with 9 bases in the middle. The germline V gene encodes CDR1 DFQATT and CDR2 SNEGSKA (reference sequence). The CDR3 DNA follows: TGCAGTGCTAGAGACCTTCAGGGCTCCTATAATTCACCCCTCCACTTT. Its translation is CSARDLQGSYNSPLHF.

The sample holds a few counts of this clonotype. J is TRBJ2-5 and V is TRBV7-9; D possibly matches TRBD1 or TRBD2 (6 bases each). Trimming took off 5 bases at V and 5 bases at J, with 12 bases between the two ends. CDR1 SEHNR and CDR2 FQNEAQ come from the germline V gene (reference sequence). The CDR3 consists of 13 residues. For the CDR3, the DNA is TGTGCCAGCAGCAATACGGGGGCGGAGACCCAGTACTTC. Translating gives CASSNTGAETQYF.

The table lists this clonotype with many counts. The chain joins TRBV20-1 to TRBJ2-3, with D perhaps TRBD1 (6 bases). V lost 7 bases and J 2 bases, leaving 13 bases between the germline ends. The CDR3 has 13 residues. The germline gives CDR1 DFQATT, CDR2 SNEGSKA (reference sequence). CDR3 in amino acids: CSGGQTFTDTQYF. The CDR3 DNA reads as TGCAGTGGGGGGCAGACCTTCACAGATACGCAGTATTTT.

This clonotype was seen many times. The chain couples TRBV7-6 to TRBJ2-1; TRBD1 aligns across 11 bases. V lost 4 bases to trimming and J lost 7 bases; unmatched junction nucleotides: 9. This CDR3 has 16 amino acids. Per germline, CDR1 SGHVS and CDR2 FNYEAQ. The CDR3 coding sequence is TGTGCCAGCAGCTCAACCGGGACAGGGGGGAGAAATGAGCAGTTCTTC. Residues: CASSSTGTGGRNEQFF.

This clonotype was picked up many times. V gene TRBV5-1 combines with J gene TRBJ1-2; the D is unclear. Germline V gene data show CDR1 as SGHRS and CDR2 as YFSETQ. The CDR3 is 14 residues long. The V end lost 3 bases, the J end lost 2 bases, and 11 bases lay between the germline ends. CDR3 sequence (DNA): TGCGCCAGCAGCTCGGGCCCGGGAAACTATGGCTACACCTTC. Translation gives CASSSGPGNYGYTF.

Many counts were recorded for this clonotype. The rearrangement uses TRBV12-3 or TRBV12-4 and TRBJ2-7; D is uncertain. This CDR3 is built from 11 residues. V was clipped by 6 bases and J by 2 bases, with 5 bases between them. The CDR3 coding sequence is TGTGCCAGCAGCCGTACCTACGAGCAGTACTTC. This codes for CASSRTYEQYF.

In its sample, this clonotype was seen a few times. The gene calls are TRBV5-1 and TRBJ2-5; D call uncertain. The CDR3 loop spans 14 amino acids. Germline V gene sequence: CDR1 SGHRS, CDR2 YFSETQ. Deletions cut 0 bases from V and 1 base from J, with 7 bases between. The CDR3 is CASSLAASQETQYF. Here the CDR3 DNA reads TGCGCCAGCAGCTTGGCGGCCTCCCAAGAGACCCAGTACTTC. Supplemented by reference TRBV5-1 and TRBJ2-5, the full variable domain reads KAGVTQTPRYLIKTRGQQVTLSCSPISGHRSVSWYQQTPGQGLQFLFEYFSETQRNKGNFPGRFSGRQFSNSRSEMNVSTLELGDSALYLCASSLAASQETQYFGPGTRLLVL.

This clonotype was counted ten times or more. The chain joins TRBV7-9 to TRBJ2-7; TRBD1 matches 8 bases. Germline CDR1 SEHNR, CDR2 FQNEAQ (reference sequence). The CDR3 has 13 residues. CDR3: CAGRGLAPYEQYF. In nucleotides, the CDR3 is TGTGCTGGCAGGGGGCTAGCACCCTACGAGCAGTACTTC.

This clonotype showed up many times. The chain's CDR3 is CASSVLAGGADTQYF. In nucleotides, the CDR3 is TGTGCCAGCAGTGTGCTAGCGGGGGGGGCAGATACGCAGTATTTT. This chain joins TRBV6-1 and TRBJ2-3; 12 bases are a match to TRBD2. V was pared by 4 bases and J by 4 bases, with 3 bases of the junction left unmatched. Germline assignment: CDR1 MNHNS and CDR2 SASEGT. The CDR3 is made up of 15 amino acids.

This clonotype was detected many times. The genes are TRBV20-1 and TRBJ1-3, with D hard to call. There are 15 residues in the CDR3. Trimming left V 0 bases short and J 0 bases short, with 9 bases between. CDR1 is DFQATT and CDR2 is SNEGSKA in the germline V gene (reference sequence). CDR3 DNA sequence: TGCAGTGCTAGAGATTCCAGCCGCTCTGGAAACACCATATATTTT. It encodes CSARDSSRSGNTIYF.

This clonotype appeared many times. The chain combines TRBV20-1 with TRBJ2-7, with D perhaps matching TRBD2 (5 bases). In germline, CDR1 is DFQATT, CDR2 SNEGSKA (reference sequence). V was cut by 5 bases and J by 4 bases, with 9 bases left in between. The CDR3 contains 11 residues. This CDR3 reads CSALRGYEQYF. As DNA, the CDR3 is TGCAGTGCTTTGAGAGGGTACGAGCAGTACTTC.

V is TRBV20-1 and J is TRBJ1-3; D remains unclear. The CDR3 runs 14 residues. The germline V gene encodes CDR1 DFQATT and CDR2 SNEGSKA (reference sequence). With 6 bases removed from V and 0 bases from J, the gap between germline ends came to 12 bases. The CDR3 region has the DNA TGCAGTGCCCTGTCAGGAGCCTCTGGAAACACCATATATTTT. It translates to CSALSGASGNTIYF.

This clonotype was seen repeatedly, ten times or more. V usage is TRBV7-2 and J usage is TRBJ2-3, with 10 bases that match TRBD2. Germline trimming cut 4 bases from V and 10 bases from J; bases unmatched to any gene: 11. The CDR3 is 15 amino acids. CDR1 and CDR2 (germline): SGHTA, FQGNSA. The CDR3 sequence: CASSYTSGTASAQYF. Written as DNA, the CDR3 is TGTGCCAGCAGCTACACTAGCGGGACCGCGTCAGCGCAGTATTTT. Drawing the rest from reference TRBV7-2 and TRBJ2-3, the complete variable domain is GAGVSQSPSNKVTEKGKDVELRCDPISGHTALYWYRQSLGQGLEFLIYFQGNSAPDKSGLPSDRFSAERTGGSVSTLTIQRTQQEDSAVYLCASSYTSGTASAQYFGPGTRLTVL.

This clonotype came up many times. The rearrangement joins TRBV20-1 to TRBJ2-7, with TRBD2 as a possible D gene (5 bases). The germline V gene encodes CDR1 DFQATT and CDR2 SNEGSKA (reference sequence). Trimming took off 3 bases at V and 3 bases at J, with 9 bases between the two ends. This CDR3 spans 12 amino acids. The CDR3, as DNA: TGCAGTGCTAGCTTCGGGGTCTACGAGCAGTACTTC. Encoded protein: CSASFGVYEQYF.

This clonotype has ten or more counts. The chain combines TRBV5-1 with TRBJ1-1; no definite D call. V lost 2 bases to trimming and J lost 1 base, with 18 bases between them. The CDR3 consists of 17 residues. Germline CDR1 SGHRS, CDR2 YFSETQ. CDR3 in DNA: TGCGCCAGCAGCTTAGTCGGCCCGTCTCTTCCGAACACTGAAGCTTTCTTT. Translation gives CASSLVGPSLPNTEAFF.